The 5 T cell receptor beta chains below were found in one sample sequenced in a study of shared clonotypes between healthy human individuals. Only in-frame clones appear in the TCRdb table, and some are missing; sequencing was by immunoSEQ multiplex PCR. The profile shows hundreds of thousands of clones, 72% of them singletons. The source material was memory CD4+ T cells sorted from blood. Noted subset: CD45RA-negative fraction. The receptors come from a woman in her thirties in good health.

The CDR3, as DNA: TGTGCCAGCAGCTTACCCCCAGGGGATGGCTACACCTTC. This encodes CASSLPPGDGYTF. The chain is built from TRBV7-9 and TRBJ1-2; D possibly corresponds to TRBD1 (6 bases). Trimming took off 2 bases at V and 6 bases at J, with 10 bases between the two ends. The CDR3 covers 13 residues. In germline, CDR1 is SEHNR, CDR2 FQNEAQ (reference sequence).

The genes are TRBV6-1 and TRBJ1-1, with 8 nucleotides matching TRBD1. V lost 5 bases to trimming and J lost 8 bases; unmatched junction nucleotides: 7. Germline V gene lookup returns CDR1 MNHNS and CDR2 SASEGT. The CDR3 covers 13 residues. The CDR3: CASSSRDRTEAFF. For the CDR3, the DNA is TGTGCCAGCAGTTCCCGGGACAGGACAGAAGCTTTCTTT.

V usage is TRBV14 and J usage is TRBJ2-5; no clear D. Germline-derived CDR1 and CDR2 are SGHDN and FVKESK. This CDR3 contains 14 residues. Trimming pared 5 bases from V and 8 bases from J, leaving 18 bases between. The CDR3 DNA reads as TGTGCCAGCAGCGATACTACGCTCCTACGCACCCAGTACTTC. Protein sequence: CASSDTTLLRTQYF.

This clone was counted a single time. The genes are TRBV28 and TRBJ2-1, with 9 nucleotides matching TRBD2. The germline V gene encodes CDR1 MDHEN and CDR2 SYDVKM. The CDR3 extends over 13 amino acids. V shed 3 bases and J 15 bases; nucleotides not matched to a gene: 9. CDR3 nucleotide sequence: TGTGCCAGCAGTTTGCGGGAGGGCCTTTTGTCGTTCTTC. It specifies CASSLREGLLSFF. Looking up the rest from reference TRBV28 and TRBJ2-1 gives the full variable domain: DVKVTQSSRYLVKRTGEKVFLECVQDMDHENMFWYRQDPGLGLRLIYFSYDVKMKEKGDIPEGYSVSREKKERFSLILESASTNQTSMYLCASSLREGLLSFFGPGTRLTVL.

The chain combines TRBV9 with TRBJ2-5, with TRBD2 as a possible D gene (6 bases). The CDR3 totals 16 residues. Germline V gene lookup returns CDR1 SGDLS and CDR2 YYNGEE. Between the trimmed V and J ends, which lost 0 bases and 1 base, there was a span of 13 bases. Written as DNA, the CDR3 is TGTGCCAGCAGCGTAGGTGGAGGCGGGATCCAAGAGACCCAGTACTTC. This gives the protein CASSVGGGGIQETQYF.